The 9 T cell receptor beta chains in this list originate from one sample, sequenced in a study of response to subunit inactivated influenza vaccine. Via MiXCR, TCRdb re-called the RT-PCR reads, giving one row per CDR3 protein. The sample has approximately 170,000 distinct CDR3 sequences, roughly 12% seen once. The sample was also linked to a second study, of T cells expressing NK-cell markers. Per that study: Beta-chain TCR cDNA was generated via 5'RACE template switching with UMIs.

The sequenced sample was CD8+ T cells sorted from PBMCs, obtained 12 days after vaccination. These receptors originate from a man over 45 who received an inactivated influenza vaccine.

The rearrangement uses TRBV27 and TRBJ1-1; TRBD1 matches at 7 bases. Trimming removed 7 bases from V and 0 bases from J; junction bases left unmatched: 11. Germline V gene data show CDR1 as MNHEY and CDR2 as SMNVEV (reference sequence). The CDR3 loop spans 16 amino acids. CDR3 nucleotides: TGTGCCAGCAATAGGAAGGGGGCCCGTATGAACACTGAAGCTTTCTTT. This translates into CASNRKGARMNTEAFF.

This clonotype was observed a handful of times. The genes are TRBV6-2 or TRBV6-3 and TRBJ1-5; 7 bases are shared with TRBD1. The V gene end was trimmed by 6 bases and the J gene end by 5 bases; junction bases not matched to a gene: 10. The germline gives CDR1 MNHEY, CDR2 SVGEGT. The CDR3 is 15 residues long. The CDR3 coding sequence is TGTGCCAGCAGCCCTTTTACAGGGGTTTATCAGCCCCAGCATTTT. This codes for CASSPFTGVYQPQHF.

This chain connects TRBV10-2 to TRBJ2-5; 13 nucleotides agree with TRBD2. With V trimmed by 3 bases and J by 5 bases, 9 bases remained unmatched. The CDR3 totals 17 residues. Germline V CDR1 and CDR2: WSHSY, SAAADI. The CDR3 region is CASSDRLAGGRGETQYF. The CDR3 DNA is TGCGCCAGCAGTGATAGACTAGCGGGGGGCCGAGGCGAGACCCAGTACTTC.

This clonotype has just a few counts. J is TRBJ2-5 and V is TRBV15; TRBD2 agrees at 10 bases. V shed 1 base and J 10 bases; nucleotides not matched to a gene: 9. Looked up from germline, CDR1 is LNHNV and CDR2 is YYDKDF (reference sequence). The CDR3 spans 15 residues. The CDR3 nucleotides read TGTGCCACCAGCAGAGGGGCTAGCGGGAGTAACGGCCAGTACTTC. Amino acids: CATSRGASGSNGQYF.

This rearrangement joins TRBV27 to TRBJ2-1; 8 nucleotides agree with TRBD2. J gave up 0 bases and V 3 bases, and 7 bases lay outside the gene matches. Per germline, CDR1 MNHEY and CDR2 SMNVEV (reference sequence). CDR3 length equals 17 residues. CDR3: CASSFQGGGPSYNEQFF. The CDR3 region has the DNA TGTGCCAGCAGTTTTCAGGGCGGGGGGCCCTCCTACAATGAGCAGTTCTTC.

The chain recombines TRBV7-6 with TRBJ2-1; D might be TRBD1 or TRBD2, each matching 5 bases. From germline, CDR1 is SGHVS and CDR2 FNYEAQ. Trimming stripped 5 bases from V and 7 bases from J, with 18 bases between. CDR3 length: 15 amino acids. The CDR3 here is CASSGGVGAGNEQFF. CDR3 coding DNA: TGTGCCAGCAGCGGGGGAGTGGGCGCCGGGAATGAGCAGTTCTTC.

This chain's CDR3 is CASSSRDRGREETQYF. In DNA form, the CDR3 reads TGTGCCAGCAGCTCCCGGGACAGGGGGCGCGAAGAGACCCAGTACTTC. J is TRBJ2-5 and V is TRBV11-2, with 12 bases that match TRBD1. The CDR3 loop spans 16 amino acids. Unmatched junction bases numbered 6, after V lost 4 bases and J lost 3 bases. Germline loops: CDR1 SGHAT, CDR2 FQNNGV.

This clonotype was seen repeatedly, ten times or more. This chain joins TRBV12-3 or TRBV12-4 and TRBJ1-6; 10 bases are a match to TRBD1. Trimming cost V 2 bases and J 9 bases; bases outside gene matches: 7. The CDR3 has 16 residues. CDR3 coding DNA: TGTGCCAGCAGTTTATTGGGACAGGGGCCCGGTTCACCCCTCCACTTT. Its protein is CASSLLGQGPGSPLHF.

This chain connects TRBV11-2 to TRBJ2-1, with TRBD1 identical over 10 bases. V shed 8 bases and J 7 bases; nucleotides not matched to a gene: 2. Looked up from germline, CDR1 is SGHAT and CDR2 is FQNNGV. The length of the CDR3 is 12 residues. CDR3 sequence: CASRTGGNEQFF. The CDR3 DNA follows: TGTGCCAGCCGGACAGGGGGGAATGAGCAGTTCTTC.